This TCR beta chain was recorded in a study of shared clonotypes between healthy human individuals. Produced via immunoSEQ multiplex PCR; TCRdb's table is partial and in-frame only. The sample holds about 1 million clones, about 75% seen once. Trimming left V 4 bases short and J 4 bases short, with 11 bases between. The CDR3 spans 15 residues. Germline loops: CDR1 LGHNA, CDR2 YSLEER. This chain joins TRBV4-3 and TRBJ1-6; possibly TRBD1 for D (5 bases). The sequenced sample consisted of memory CD4+ T cells sorted from blood. Subset of the sample: CD45RA-negative fraction. The TCR originated in a man aged 18-30 years in good health. CDR3 loop: CASSLSTDYNSPLHF. The CDR3 DNA reads TGCGCCAGCAGCCTATCGACAGATTATAATTCACCCCTCCACTTT.